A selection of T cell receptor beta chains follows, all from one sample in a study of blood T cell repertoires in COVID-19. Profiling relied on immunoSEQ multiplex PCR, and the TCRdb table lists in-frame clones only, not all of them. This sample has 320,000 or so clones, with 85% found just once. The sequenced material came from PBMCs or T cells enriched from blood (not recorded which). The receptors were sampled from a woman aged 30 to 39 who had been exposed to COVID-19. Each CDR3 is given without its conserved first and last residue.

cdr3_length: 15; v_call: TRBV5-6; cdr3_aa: ASSLDAYRGRVDTQY
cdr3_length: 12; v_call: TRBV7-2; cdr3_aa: ASSARGSADEQF
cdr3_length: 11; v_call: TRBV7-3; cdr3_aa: ASSLSGNDGYT
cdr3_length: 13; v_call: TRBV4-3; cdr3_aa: ASSQDSHRDPEAF
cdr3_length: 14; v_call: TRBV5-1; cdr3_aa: ASSLRTSGSQETQY
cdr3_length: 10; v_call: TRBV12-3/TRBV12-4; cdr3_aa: ASSREGNEQF
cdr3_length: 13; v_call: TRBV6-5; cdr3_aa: ASSSPETGGDGYT
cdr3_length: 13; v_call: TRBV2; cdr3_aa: ASSEYKRSTDTQY
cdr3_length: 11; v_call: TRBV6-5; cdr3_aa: ASRQVEDQPQH
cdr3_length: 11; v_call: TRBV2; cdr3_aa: ASSEAGALRLH
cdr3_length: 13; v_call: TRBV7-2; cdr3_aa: ASSLRAVGTTEAF
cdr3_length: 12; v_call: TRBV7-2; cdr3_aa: ASSLESTGGTQY
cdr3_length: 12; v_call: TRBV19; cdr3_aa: ASSIFGVMELYT
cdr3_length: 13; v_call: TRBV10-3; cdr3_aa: AISDQGNSNQPQH
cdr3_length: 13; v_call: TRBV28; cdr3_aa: ASSLRIGVVTEAF
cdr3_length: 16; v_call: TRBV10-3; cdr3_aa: AISRSRTGTSDQETQY
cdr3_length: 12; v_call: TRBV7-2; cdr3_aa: ASRPPGQGSGYT
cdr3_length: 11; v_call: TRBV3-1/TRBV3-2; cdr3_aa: ASNNRGGQPQH
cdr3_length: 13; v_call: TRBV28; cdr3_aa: ASSLGARAWGEQY
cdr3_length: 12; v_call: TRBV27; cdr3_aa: ASSVAGGFTEAF
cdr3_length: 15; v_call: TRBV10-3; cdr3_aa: AISGGAGGPVRNEQF
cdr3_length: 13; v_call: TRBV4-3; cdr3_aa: ASSSDRLSSYGYT
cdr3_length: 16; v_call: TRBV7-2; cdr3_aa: ASSLVLVTGLRVNEQF
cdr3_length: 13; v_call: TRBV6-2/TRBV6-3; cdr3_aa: ASSSHQDSYYGYT
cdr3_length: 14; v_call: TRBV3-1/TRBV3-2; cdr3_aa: ASSRNPGQGAYEQY
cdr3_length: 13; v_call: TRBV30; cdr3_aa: AWSRKGQGGYGYT
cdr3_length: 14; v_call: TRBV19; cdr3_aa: ASSIPGQGNTGELF
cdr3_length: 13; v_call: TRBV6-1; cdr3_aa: ASSEGGGDTDTQY
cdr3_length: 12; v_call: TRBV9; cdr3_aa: ASSAGTRWETQY
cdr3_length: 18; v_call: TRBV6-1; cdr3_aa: ASSGRTSGRDLGAYNEQF